The present TCR beta chain was sequenced within a study of glioma-infiltrating T cells. This clonotype was seen at least ten times. TCR alpha and beta CDR3 regions were amplified from RNA using iRepertoire nested multiplex PCR. TCRdb re-derived calls from the multiplex PCR reads in MiXCR, one entry per CDR3 protein. The sample holds 4,000 to 5,000 distinct CDR3 sequences, 31% seen once. Looked up from germline, CDR1 is SGHNT and CDR2 is YYREEE (reference sequence). The trim removed 1 base at V and 5 bases at J, leaving 6 bases unmatched. This CDR3 spans 15 amino acids. The chain is built from TRBV5-4 and TRBJ2-5, with TRBD1 matching over 9 bases. Input material: glioma tissue, nonneoplastic brain tissue, or PBMCs (not recorded which). The origin of this receptor is a human donor with low-grade glioma or glioblastoma, undergoing nonglioma brain surgery, or in good health (not recorded which). CDR3 in DNA: TGTGCCAGCAGCTTGTCGGGACAGGGAGGGGAGACCCAGTACTTC. This translates into CASSLSGQGGETQYF.